Shown below are 26 T cell receptor beta chains from a single sample sequenced in a study of radiotherapy plus CTLA-4 blockade in lung cancer. The assay was immunoSEQ multiplex PCR, and TCRdb's table has in-frame clones only and misses some. The sample shows approximately 89,000 clones, roughly 79% of them seen only once. The source material was peripheral blood, sampled from a patient treated with radiotherapy plus ipilimumab. These receptors were collected from a human donor with non-small cell lung cancer who had a partial response to radiotherapy plus ipilimumab. Some clones in this sample may be carry-over from other donors' samples.

This chain uses TRBV5-6 with TRBJ2-7; 10 bases align to TRBD1. V trimming: 4 bases; J trimming: 3 bases; junction bases outside the gene matches: 7. The CDR3 loop spans 15 amino acids. The V gene's germline CDR1 is SGHDT and CDR2 YYEEEE. The CDR3 DNA reads as TGTGCCAGCAGCAGCGGGACAGGGGTTATCTACGAGCAGTACTTC. It is translated as CASSSGTGVIYEQYF.

The V and J genes are TRBV5-1 and TRBJ1-1, with 7 nucleotides matching TRBD1. CDR3 length equals 14 residues. CDR1 is SGHRS and CDR2 is YFSETQ in the germline V gene. V gave up 4 bases and J gave up 6 bases; unmatched junction bases: 9. The CDR3 spells CASSIRQGPSEAFF. The DNA of the CDR3 is TGCGCCAGCAGCATACGACAGGGCCCCTCTGAAGCTTTCTTT.

This chain links TRBV6-6 with TRBJ2-7; 10 nucleotides line up with TRBD1. J gave up 0 bases and V 5 bases, and 4 bases lay outside the gene matches. The CDR3 loop spans 15 amino acids. The V gene's germline CDR1 is MNHNY and CDR2 SVGAGI (reference sequence). The CDR3 region is CASSPGTGVSYEQYF. CDR3 bases: TGTGCCAGCAGTCCCGGGACAGGGGTCTCCTACGAGCAGTACTTC.

The V call is TRBV16, the J call TRBJ1-6; perhaps TRBD1 as D (6 bases). CDR1 KGHSY and CDR2 FQNENV come from the germline V gene. Trimming shortened V by 3 bases and J by 7 bases, and 13 bases separated the two germline ends. The CDR3 loop spans 15 amino acids. In DNA form, the CDR3 reads TGTGCCAGCAGCCAGAGCAGGGGATCCAATTCACCCCTCCACTTT. Translated: CASSQSRGSNSPLHF.

The chain couples TRBV18 to TRBJ1-6, with a possible D match to TRBD1 (6 bases). The CDR3 has 15 residues. Trimming left V 6 bases short and J 10 bases short, with 19 bases between. In germline, CDR1 is KGHSH, CDR2 LQKENI. CDR3 in DNA: TGTGCCAGCTCTCGGGCCGGGGGGGCCCAATCACCCCTCCACTTT. This encodes CASSRAGGAQSPLHF. The full variable domain, its missing parts supplied by reference TRBV18 and TRBJ1-6, is NAGVMQNPRHLVRRRGQEARLRCSPMKGHSHVYWYRQLPEEGLKFMVYLQKENIIDESGMPKERFSAEFPKEGPSILRIQQVVRGDSAAYFCASSRAGGAQSPLHFGNGTRLTVT.

The rearrangement uses TRBV5-5 and TRBJ2-3; D is undetermined. The CDR3 loop spans 13 amino acids. The V and J ends lost 2 bases and 6 bases respectively, with 10 bases between them. Germline CDR1 reads SGHKS; CDR2 reads YYEKEE (reference sequence). CDR3 protein: CASSFPTVDTQYF. The DNA of the CDR3 is TGTGCCAGCAGCTTCCCCACGGTGGATACGCAGTATTTT.

The CDR3, as DNA: TGTGCCAGCAGCTTGGCCAATAACAGGGTTGGATATGGCTACACCTTC. It is translated as CASSLANNRVGYGYTF. The chain couples TRBV5-4 to TRBJ1-2; D might be TRBD1 (6 bases). CDR3 length: 16 amino acids. The V end lost 0 bases, the J end lost 5 bases, and 17 bases lay between the germline ends. CDR1 and CDR2 from the germline V gene are SGHNT and YYREEE (reference sequence).

The chain recombines TRBV2 with TRBJ2-5; TRBD2 matches 7 bases. The CDR3 is 15 residues long. After removal of 0 bases from V and 3 bases from J, the junction contained 4 bases not matched to a gene. Germline loops: CDR1 SNHLY, CDR2 FYNNEI. Here the CDR3 DNA reads TGTGCCAGCAGTGAAGCTGGGACTATGGAAGAGACCCAGTACTTC. This sequence encodes CASSEAGTMEETQYF.

The J gene is TRBJ1-5, the V gene TRBV19; 7 bases align to TRBD1. Trimming cost V 6 bases and J 5 bases; bases outside gene matches: 13. The germline V gene has CDR1 LNHDA and CDR2 SQIVND (reference sequence). The CDR3 length is 16 residues. The DNA of the CDR3 is TGTGCCAGTAGAGACCCCCGAGGGGGCGGGCATCAGCCCCAGCATTTT. It codes for CASRDPRGGGHQPQHF. Variable domain in full (rest from reference TRBV19 and TRBJ1-5): DGGITQSPKYLFRKEGQNVTLSCEQNLNHDAMYWYRQDPGQGLRLIYYSQIVNDFQKGDIAEGYSVSREKKESFPLTVTSAQKNPTAFYLCASRDPRGGGHQPQHFGDGTRLSIL.

In its sample, this clone was seen a few times. The J gene is TRBJ2-3, the V gene TRBV6-5, with D maybe TRBD1 (5 bases). V lost 2 bases and J lost 4, with 10 bases in between. Looked up from germline, CDR1 is MNHEY and CDR2 is SVGAGI. This CDR3 has 14 residues. CDR3 bases: TGTGCCAGCAGTTACACTCAGGGTCCAGATACGCAGTATTTT. This encodes CASSYTQGPDTQYF.

The chain is built from TRBV29-1 and TRBJ2-3; D is perhaps TRBD1 (5 bases). The ends were cut back, 6 bases at V and 4 bases at J, with 11 bases in the middle. CDR3 size: 12 residues. Germline V gene sequence: CDR1 SQVTM, CDR2 ANQGSEA. The CDR3 sequence is CSVTPRADTQYF. The CDR3 region has the DNA TGCAGCGTGACCCCCAGGGCAGATACGCAGTATTTT.

With regard to this clone: Germline and junction disagree at one end, which may indicate a read error. This sample includes further DNA sequences coding for the same CDR3. Here the CDR3 reads CASSPTLAGNSYEQYF. As DNA, the CDR3 is TGCGCCAGCAGTCCCACTCTAGCGGGGAACTCCTACGAGCAGTACTTC. The genes are TRBV10-3 and TRBJ2-7, with 9 bases fitting TRBD2. The CDR3 loop spans 16 amino acids. Germline V gene lookup returns CDR1 ENHRY and CDR2 SYGVKD.

The gene calls are TRBV5-1 and TRBJ2-2, with D possibly being TRBD2 (6 bases). This CDR3 region has 16 residues. CDR1 and CDR2 (germline): SGHRS, YFSETQ. Trimming left V 0 bases short and J 5 bases short, with 14 bases between. Here the CDR3 reads CASSLGVAAGTGELFF. For the CDR3, the DNA is TGCGCCAGCAGCTTGGGGGTAGCGGCGGGAACCGGGGAGCTGTTTTTT. Full variable domain (outside the CDR3, taken from reference TRBV5-1 and TRBJ2-2): KAGVTQTPRYLIKTRGQQVTLSCSPISGHRSVSWYQQTPGQGLQFLFEYFSETQRNKGNFPGRFSGRQFSNSRSEMNVSTLELGDSALYLCASSLGVAAGTGELFFGEGSRLTVL.

This rearrangement joins TRBV18 to TRBJ1-4, with unresolved D. Trimming removed 0 bases from V and 7 bases from J, with 9 bases in between. The CDR3 runs 14 residues. Germline V gene data show CDR1 as KGHSH and CDR2 as LQKENI. The CDR3 nucleotides read TGTGCCAGCTCACCACCGGTCCCGCGTGAAAAACTGTTTTTT. Its translation is CASSPPVPREKLFF.

The chain joins TRBV18 to TRBJ1-2, with 8 bases lining up with TRBD1. The length of the CDR3 is 15 residues. The junction had 8 bases not matched to a gene; V was cut back by 3 bases and J by 5 bases. CDR1 KGHSH and CDR2 LQKENI come from the germline V gene. The CDR3 DNA follows: TGTGCCAGCTCACCTGCCCTGGGACAGGTTTATGGCTACACCTTC. Translation: CASSPALGQVYGYTF. Full variable domain (remainder filled in from reference TRBV18 and TRBJ1-2): NAGVMQNPRHLVRRRGQEARLRCSPMKGHSHVYWYRQLPEEGLKFMVYLQKENIIDESGMPKERFSAEFPKEGPSILRIQQVVRGDSAAYFCASSPALGQVYGYTFGSGTRLTVV.

This clone was observed a single time. V gene TRBV4-2 combines with J gene TRBJ2-7; the D gene is possibly TRBD2 (5 bases). Germline CDR1 is LGHNA and CDR2 is YNFKEQ. This CDR3 has 15 amino acids. V was pared by 3 bases and J by 1 base, with 13 bases between. CDR3 nucleotides: TGTGCCAGCAGCCAGAGACCTCGAGGGTCCTACGAGCAGTACTTC. This codes for CASSQRPRGSYEQYF.

The chain has TRBV5-1 and TRBJ1-2; possibly TRBD1 for D (5 bases). Germline V gives CDR1 SGHRS, CDR2 YFSETQ. Trimming shortened V by 4 bases and J by 4 bases, and 11 bases separated the two germline ends. The CDR3 extends over 13 amino acids. The CDR3 is CASSRDSSYGYTF. The CDR3 bases are TGCGCCAGCAGCCGCGACAGCTCCTATGGCTACACCTTC.

The chain employs TRBV18 and TRBJ2-3, with 7 bases lining up with TRBD1. The CDR3 loop spans 16 amino acids. Germline V lookup: CDR1 KGHSH, CDR2 LQKENI. V trimming: 4 bases; J trimming: 0 bases; junction bases outside the gene matches: 7. CDR3 residues: CASSLTGDSSTDTQYF. CDR3 nucleotides: TGTGCCAGCTCACTGACTGGGGACAGTAGCACAGATACGCAGTATTTT.

This clone has more than one count but fewer than ten. The genes are TRBV7-9 and TRBJ2-1, with 7 bases matching TRBD2. The V segment lost 5 bases and the J segment 0 bases; nucleotides outside the gene matches: 4. This CDR3 has 15 amino acids. The germline V gene has CDR1 SEHNR and CDR2 FQNEAQ (reference sequence). The chain's CDR3 is CASSPRTSSYNEQFF. In DNA, the CDR3 is TGTGCCAGCAGCCCCCGGACTAGCTCCTACAATGAGCAGTTCTTC.

This clone was detected only once. The chain uses TRBV7-2 and TRBJ2-7; TRBD1 matches 9 bases. V lost 1 base to trimming and J lost 6 bases; unmatched junction nucleotides: 7. The CDR3 totals 15 residues. CDR1 is SGHTA and CDR2 is FQGNSA in the germline V gene. The CDR3: CASSLVSGQGSEQYF. Here the CDR3 DNA reads TGTGCCAGCAGCTTAGTATCGGGACAGGGATCCGAGCAGTACTTC.

The rearrangement links TRBV15 to TRBJ2-1, with D tentatively TRBD2 (6 bases). V shed 0 bases and J shed 0 bases, with 12 bases lying between them. CDR1 and CDR2 (germline): LNHNV, YYDKDF (reference sequence). The CDR3 extends over 17 amino acids. The CDR3: CATSRDIGGVSYNEQFF. The DNA of the CDR3 is TGTGCCACCAGCAGAGATATTGGCGGGGTCTCCTACAATGAGCAGTTCTTC.

The sample holds a few counts of this clone. CDR3 protein: CASSDSPGQGRQPQHF. The CDR3 region has the DNA TGTGCCAGCAGCGATTCTCCTGGACAGGGTCGACAGCCCCAGCATTTT. The gene calls are TRBV7-2 and TRBJ1-5; 8 nucleotides agree with TRBD1. Germline V gene lookup returns CDR1 SGHTA and CDR2 FQGNSA. The length of the CDR3 is 16 residues. The junction had 13 bases not matched to a gene; V was cut back by 5 bases and J by 7 bases.

The chain links TRBV19 to TRBJ1-4; possibly TRBD1 for D (6 bases). Between the trimmed V and J ends, which lost 5 bases and 10 bases, there was a span of 23 bases. Germline-derived CDR1 and CDR2 are LNHDA and SQIVND (reference sequence). The CDR3 extends over 16 amino acids. The DNA of the CDR3 is TGTGCCAGTAGTGAACCTTCCAGGGGTTTTAGGGGAAAACTGTTTTTT. Its translation: CASSEPSRGFRGKLFF.

Written as DNA, the CDR3 is TGTGCCAGTAGCAGTAGCGGGAGGGCCCGTAACTACGAGCAGTACTTC. Translating it yields CASSSSGRARNYEQYF. The chain combines TRBV19 with TRBJ2-7, with 11 nucleotides matching TRBD2. The CDR3 has 16 amino acids. The junction had 10 bases not matched to a gene; V was cut back by 6 bases and J by 3 bases. Germline V gene sequence: CDR1 LNHDA, CDR2 SQIVND (reference sequence).

This clone has only a few counts. The genes are TRBV7-8 and TRBJ2-1; 9 bases agree with TRBD1. Germline V gives CDR1 SGHVS, CDR2 FQNEAQ. Trimming removed 4 bases from V and 3 bases from J; junction bases left unmatched: 10. The CDR3 has 17 amino acids. The CDR3 region is CASSSGDRELIYNEQFF. CDR3 DNA: TGTGCCAGCAGCTCCGGGGACAGGGAACTTATCTACAATGAGCAGTTCTTC. Based on the CDR3 plus reference TRBV7-8 and TRBJ2-1, the full variable domain is GAGVSQSPRYKVAKRGQDVALRCDPISGHVSLFWYQQALGQGPEFLTYFQNEAQLDKSGLPSDRFFAERPEGSVSTLKIQRTQQEDSAVYLCASSSGDRELIYNEQFFGPGTRLTVL.

The CDR3 loop reads CASRRTGKNEQYF. The CDR3 bases are TGTGCCAGCAGAAGGACAGGGAAGAACGAGCAGTACTTC. The chain links TRBV27 to TRBJ2-7, with 8 bases that match TRBD1. The germline V gene encodes CDR1 MNHEY and CDR2 SMNVEV (reference sequence). This CDR3 has 13 residues. V was clipped by 6 bases and J by 5 bases; unmatched bases: 6.